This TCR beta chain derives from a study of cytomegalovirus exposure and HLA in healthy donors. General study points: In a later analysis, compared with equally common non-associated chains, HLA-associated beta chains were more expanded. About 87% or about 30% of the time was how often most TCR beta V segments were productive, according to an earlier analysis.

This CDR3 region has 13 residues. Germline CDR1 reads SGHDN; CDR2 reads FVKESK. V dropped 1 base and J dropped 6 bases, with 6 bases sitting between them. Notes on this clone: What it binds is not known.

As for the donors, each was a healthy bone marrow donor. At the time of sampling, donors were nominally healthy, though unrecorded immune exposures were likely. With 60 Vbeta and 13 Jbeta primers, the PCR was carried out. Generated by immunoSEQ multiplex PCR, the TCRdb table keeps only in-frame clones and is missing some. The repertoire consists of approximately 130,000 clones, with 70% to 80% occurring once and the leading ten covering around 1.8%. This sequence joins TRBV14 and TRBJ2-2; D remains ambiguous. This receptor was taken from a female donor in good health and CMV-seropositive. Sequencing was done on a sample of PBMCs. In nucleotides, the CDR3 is TGTGCCAGCAGCCAAGTCGGTGCCGGGGAGCTGTTTTTT. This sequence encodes CASSQVGAGELFF.